The next 29 T cell receptor beta chains were all read from a single sample in a study of CD8 T cells in ankylosing spondylitis. TCRdb processed the 5' RACE reads anew with MiXCR; each CDR3 protein has one entry. This table holds 200,000 to 250,000 distinct CDR3 sequences, under 30% found once. Sequencing input: blood, either unsorted or a sorted T cell fraction (not recorded which). These receptor sequences come from a male donor with ankylosing spondylitis or in good health (not recorded which).

This clonotype was counted a few times. The chain links TRBV5-1 to TRBJ2-1, with 16 positions matching TRBD2. The CDR3 runs to 17 residues. Germline CDR1 and CDR2: SGHRS and YFSETQ. With V trimmed by 4 bases and J by 6 bases, 7 bases remained unmatched. CDR3 residues: CASSAGTSGRALNEQFF. CDR3 nucleotides: TGCGCCAGCAGCGCCGGGACTAGCGGGAGGGCCCTCAATGAGCAGTTCTTC.

This clonotype was observed many times. The rearrangement uses TRBV29-1 and TRBJ1-1, with TRBD1 matching over 9 bases. CDR1 and CDR2 from the germline V gene are SQVTM and ANQGSEA. V was pared by 8 bases and J by 5 bases, with 9 bases of the junction left unmatched. The CDR3 covers 13 residues. The CDR3 protein is CSTATGGRTEAFF. In DNA, the CDR3 is TGCAGCACCGCTACAGGGGGCCGGACTGAAGCTTTCTTT.

This clonotype was seen at least ten times. This chain links TRBV20-1 with TRBJ2-7; D gene unclear. Trimming took off 5 bases at V and 3 bases at J, with 8 bases between the two ends. The CDR3 length is 11 residues. Germline V lookup: CDR1 DFQATT, CDR2 SNEGSKA (reference sequence). CDR3 sequence reads: CSAVQDYEQYF. The DNA of the CDR3 is TGCAGTGCTGTCCAGGACTACGAGCAGTACTTC.

This chain connects TRBV20-1 to TRBJ1-2; possibly TRBD1 for D (5 bases). The V and J ends lost 3 bases and 5 bases respectively, with 16 bases between them. Germline assignment: CDR1 DFQATT and CDR2 SNEGSKA (reference sequence). The CDR3 has 14 residues. The CDR3 coding sequence is TGCAGTGCTAGGGCCGGGACGGCACCTTATGGCTACACCTTC. Encoded protein: CSARAGTAPYGYTF.

There are many counts of this clonotype. The J gene is TRBJ2-4, the V gene TRBV12-3 or TRBV12-4, with D tentatively TRBD2 (5 bases). This CDR3 spans 14 amino acids. Trimming removed 5 bases from V and 4 bases from J, with 12 bases in between. CDR3 DNA: TGTGCCAGCAGTGGGGAAGGACTGAAAAACATTCAGTACTTC. It specifies CASSGEGLKNIQYF.

The chain combines TRBV19 with TRBJ1-5, with TRBD1 matching over 7 bases. Germline V lookup: CDR1 LNHDA, CDR2 SQIVND (reference sequence). This CDR3 contains 14 residues. Unmatched junction bases numbered 9, after V lost 10 bases and J lost 3 bases. In DNA form, the CDR3 reads TGTGCCACCTCCGTGACAGGGCTCAATCAGCCCCAGCATTTT. Encoded protein: CATSVTGLNQPQHF.

The chain couples TRBV20-1 to TRBJ1-5, with a weak D call TRBD1 (5 bases). Trimming removed 1 base at V and 3 bases at J, with 13 bases between. The CDR3 has 15 residues. CDR1 and CDR2 from the germline V gene are DFQATT and SNEGSKA (reference sequence). CDR3 sequence reads: CSARVGTDLNQPQHF. CDR3 sequence (DNA): TGCAGTGCTAGAGTGGGGACGGACCTCAATCAGCCCCAGCATTTT.

The chain links TRBV12-3 or TRBV12-4 to TRBJ2-1, with 7 bases aligning to TRBD1. Trimming took 5 bases from V and 8 from J; bases not matched to a gene: 6. CDR3 length equals 13 residues. CDR3 residues: CASSQYRGHEQFF. In DNA, the CDR3 is TGTGCCAGCAGTCAGTACAGGGGACATGAGCAGTTCTTC.

Note on this clonotype: This sequence may be a read error, since a much larger clone differs from it by one base. The rearrangement uses TRBV2 and TRBJ2-1, with D possibly being TRBD1 (5 bases). This CDR3 comprises 16 residues. Germline assignment: CDR1 SNHLY and CDR2 FYNNEI. In DNA, the CDR3 is TGTGCCAGCAGTGAGGGGTTAAAAAGCGCCCAGGGTGAGCAGTTATTC. Its protein is CASSEGLKSAQGEQLF.

The chain joins TRBV12-3 or TRBV12-4 to TRBJ2-2; possible D gene TRBD2, 5 bases. The V gene lost 5 bases and the J gene lost 0 bases, with 10 bases spanning the gap. This CDR3 comprises 15 residues. The CDR3 nucleotides are TGTGCCAGCAGTACGAGGACTGCGAACACCGGGGAGCTGTTTTTT. Amino acid sequence: CASSTRTANTGELFF.

Many counts were recorded for this clonotype. CDR3 coding DNA: TGTGCCAGCAGTTACTTAACAGAGCTGGCGAACACCGGGGAGCTGTTTTTT. Translation: CASSYLTELANTGELFF. V gene TRBV6-5 combines with J gene TRBJ2-2; no definite D call. There are 17 residues in the CDR3. Trimming left V 1 base short and J 0 bases short, with 12 bases between. CDR1 MNHEY and CDR2 SVGAGI come from the germline V gene.

There are many counts of this clonotype. The gene calls are TRBV12-3 or TRBV12-4 and TRBJ2-5; the D gene is possibly TRBD2 (6 bases). The CDR3 has 14 residues. The ends were cut back, 7 bases at V and 7 bases at J, with 19 bases in the middle. CDR3 residues: CASNLGSGVGTQYF. CDR3 DNA sequence: TGTGCCAGCAACTTAGGATCGGGGGTAGGGACCCAGTACTTC.

The chain is built from TRBV11-2 and TRBJ2-5, with D hard to call. The germline gives CDR1 SGHAT, CDR2 FQNNGV. The CDR3 length is 16 residues. V was clipped by 0 bases and J by 1 base, with 12 bases between them. The CDR3 region has the DNA TGTGCCAGCAGCTTAGATCATGAGTACAGCCAAGAGACCCAGTACTTC. Its protein is CASSLDHEYSQETQYF.

This clonotype showed up just a few times. The gene calls are TRBV20-1 and TRBJ2-7; possibly TRBD1 or TRBD2 for D (5 bases each). Looked up from germline, CDR1 is DFQATT and CDR2 is SNEGSKA (reference sequence). The CDR3 sequence is 14 residues long. Trimming cost V 3 bases and J 2 bases, with 14 bases left between them. Here the CDR3 reads CSASEGLGAYEQYF. In DNA form, the CDR3 reads TGCAGTGCTAGTGAGGGGCTGGGGGCCTACGAGCAGTACTTC.

The CDR3 sequence: CASSLDRSSGANVLTF. The CDR3 DNA is TGTGCCAGCAGCTTAGACAGAAGCTCTGGGGCCAACGTCCTGACTTTC. The chain recombines TRBV7-9 with TRBJ2-6; D unresolved. V lost 1 base, J lost 0 bases, and 7 bases lay in between. CDR1 SEHNR and CDR2 FQNEAQ come from the germline V gene (reference sequence). The CDR3 runs 16 residues.

This sequence joins TRBV9 and TRBJ1-6; 7 nucleotides agree with TRBD1. This CDR3 region has 15 residues. The germline V gene encodes CDR1 SGDLS and CDR2 YYNGEE. Trimming took 3 bases from V and 2 from J; bases not matched to a gene: 2. CDR3 in DNA: TGTGCCAGCAGCGGCGGGACAGCCTATAATTCACCCCTCCACTTT. This encodes CASSGGTAYNSPLHF. The full variable domain, rest sourced from reference TRBV9 and TRBJ1-6, is DSGVTQTPKHLITATGQRVTLRCSPRSGDLSVYWYQQSLDQGLQFLIQYYNGEERAKGNILERFSAQQFPDLHSELNLSSLELGDSALYFCASSGGTAYNSPLHFGNGTRLTVT.

The J gene is TRBJ2-6, the V gene TRBV28; D is uncertain. Trimming stripped 6 bases from V and 0 bases from J, with 18 bases between. The CDR3 has 18 amino acids. Germline V lookup: CDR1 MDHEN, CDR2 SYDVKM. CDR3 loop: CASRDPYLVISGANVLTF. In DNA form, the CDR3 reads TGTGCCAGCAGAGACCCCTATCTTGTCATCTCTGGGGCCAACGTCCTGACTTTC.

This clonotype was seen at least ten times. The chain recombines TRBV5-1 with TRBJ1-1; D is possibly TRBD1 (5 bases). The CDR3 spans 15 residues. The V end was cut by 1 base, the J end by 4 bases, with 14 bases between. Germline CDR1 SGHRS, CDR2 YFSETQ. The CDR3 coding sequence is TGCGCCAGCAGCTTGAAGACAGCCATAGGCACTGAAGCTTTCTTT. Its translation is CASSLKTAIGTEAFF.

This clonotype was counted ten times or more. J is TRBJ1-5 and V is TRBV7-2; D unresolved. This CDR3 has 13 amino acids. The germline V gene has CDR1 SGHTA and CDR2 FQGNSA. V was clipped by 3 bases and J by 4 bases, with 7 bases between them. For the CDR3, the DNA is TGTGCCAGCAGCTTCTGGGAGAATCAGCCCCAGCATTTT. This sequence encodes CASSFWENQPQHF.

This clonotype came up many times. J is TRBJ1-2 and V is TRBV12-3 or TRBV12-4; 12 nucleotides align to TRBD1. The CDR3 has 16 amino acids. V was clipped by 6 bases and J by 7 bases; unmatched bases: 12. CDR3 protein: CASSPGTGGLSGGYTF. The CDR3, as DNA: TGTGCCAGCAGCCCCGGGACAGGGGGCCTATCTGGTGGCTACACCTTC.

The sample holds a few counts of this clonotype. This chain uses TRBV12-3 or TRBV12-4 with TRBJ2-2; D unclear. This CDR3 contains 11 residues. V lost 5 bases, J lost 8 bases, and 6 bases lay in between. In nucleotides, the CDR3 is TGTGCCAGCAGTCATATGGGGGAGCTGTTTTTT. This translates into CASSHMGELFF.

This clonotype was seen ten or more times. The gene calls are TRBV20-1 and TRBJ1-2; no reliable D call. V was pared by 3 bases and J by 8 bases, with 10 bases between. CDR1 is DFQATT and CDR2 is SNEGSKA in the germline V gene (reference sequence). The CDR3 covers 11 residues. Here the CDR3 DNA reads TGCAGTGCTAGTCCGCCGGGAGGCTACACCTTC. It translates to CSASPPGGYTF.

This chain joins TRBV5-6 and TRBJ1-1; the match to TRBD1 covers 7 bases. Germline V gene data show CDR1 as SGHDT and CDR2 as YYEEEE. V shed 8 bases, J shed 0 bases, and the junction held 13 bases outside the gene matches. The CDR3 is made up of 16 amino acids. CDR3 residues: CASRAPGQLMNTEAFF. CDR3 bases: TGTGCCAGTAGAGCTCCGGGACAGCTCATGAACACTGAAGCTTTCTTT.

This clonotype occurred a few times. J is TRBJ2-7 and V is TRBV11-2; TRBD1 aligns across 9 bases. Trimming removed 0 bases from V and 4 bases from J; junction bases left unmatched: 10. The CDR3 sequence is 17 residues long. The germline gives CDR1 SGHAT, CDR2 FQNNGV. The CDR3 DNA follows: TGTGCCAGCAGCTTAGATCCCTTGGGACAGGGAGGGTACGAGCAGTACTTC. Translated, it gives CASSLDPLGQGGYEQYF.

This clonotype was detected ten times or more. The V gene is TRBV10-3, the J gene TRBJ2-4; 7 bases align to TRBD1. CDR1 and CDR2 (germline): ENHRY, SYGVKD. V shed 3 bases, J shed 1 base, and the junction held 9 bases outside the gene matches. The length of the CDR3 is 17 residues. The DNA of the CDR3 is TGTGCCATCAGTGACCGGACAGGCTCTGTGGCCAAAAACATTCAGTACTTC. Its protein is CAISDRTGSVAKNIQYF.

The rearrangement links TRBV18 to TRBJ2-1, with 13 bases lining up with TRBD2. In germline, CDR1 is KGHSH, CDR2 LQKENI. The CDR3 loop spans 16 amino acids. J gave up 6 bases and V 5 bases, and 7 bases lay outside the gene matches. CDR3 loop: CASSLELAGGPNEQFF. Here the CDR3 DNA reads TGTGCCAGCTCATTGGAACTAGCGGGAGGGCCCAATGAGCAGTTCTTC.

The chain combines TRBV11-1 with TRBJ2-7, with 8 nucleotides matching TRBD1. The CDR3 runs 19 residues. Trimming took 3 bases from V and 0 from J; bases not matched to a gene: 16. Germline loops: CDR1 SGHAT, CDR2 FQDESV (reference sequence). The CDR3 protein is CASSLRASRTGTSSYEQYF. In DNA, the CDR3 is TGTGCCAGCAGCTTGAGGGCCAGTAGGACAGGGACAAGCTCCTACGAGCAGTACTTC.

This clonotype was seen only a few times. The rearrangement links TRBV20-1 to TRBJ1-6, with 7 bases lining up with TRBD1. Germline V gene data show CDR1 as DFQATT and CDR2 as SNEGSKA (reference sequence). CDR3 size: 15 residues. V lost 3 bases, J lost 7 bases, and 9 bases stayed unmatched. The CDR3 is CSASPTGIGNSPLHF. The CDR3 DNA is TGCAGTGCTAGTCCGACAGGGATAGGCAATTCACCCCTCCACTTT.

The rearrangement joins TRBV12-3 or TRBV12-4 to TRBJ2-1; unclear D gene. The CDR3 length is 13 residues. Trimming left V 3 bases short and J 6 bases short, with 9 bases between. The CDR3 bases are TGTGCCAGCAGTTTTGACCCCACCAATGAGCAGTTCTTC. It yields the protein CASSFDPTNEQFF.